These 15 T cell receptor beta chains originate from one sample sequenced in a study of blood T cells in healthy people across ages. For the second PCR, which ran for roughly 7 to 11 cycles, a sample-barcoded 5' primer and a J-beta primer mix were used. TCRdb reanalysed the 5' RACE reads using MiXCR and keeps one entry per CDR3 protein. In the table there are about 2 million distinct CDR3 sequences, roughly 49% of which are singletons. The sequenced material came from blood. These receptors all come from a woman between 40 and 55 years old in good health.

The chain combines TRBV6-6 with TRBJ2-4; D not resolved. CDR1 and CDR2 from the germline V gene are MNHNY and SVGAGI (reference sequence). V shed 4 bases and J shed 1 base, with 11 bases lying between them. The CDR3 runs 15 residues. CDR3 protein: CASSFVEGAKNIQYF. The CDR3, as DNA: TGTGCCAGCAGTTTCGTGGAAGGGGCCAAAAACATTCAGTACTTC.

The chain is built from TRBV4-1 and TRBJ2-1; weak D call: TRBD1 (6 bases). Germline V lookup: CDR1 MGHRA, CDR2 YSYEKL. This CDR3 is 12 amino acids long. Between the trimmed V and J ends, which lost 3 bases and 15 bases, there was a span of 15 bases. CDR3 amino acids: CASSQPASRGFF. Written as DNA, the CDR3 is TGCGCCAGCAGCCAGCCCGCTAGCAGGGGGTTCTTC.

This clonotype has a handful of counts. This chain links TRBV4-1 with TRBJ1-1, with a possible D match to TRBD1 (5 bases). V lost 0 bases, J lost 5 bases, and 22 bases lay in between. Germline values: CDR1 MGHRA, CDR2 YSYEKL. There are 18 residues in the CDR3. The chain's CDR3 is CASSQDFRGITPGTEAFF. The CDR3 DNA is TGCGCCAGCAGCCAAGATTTTCGGGGGATTACCCCGGGAACTGAAGCTTTCTTT.

The chain couples TRBV4-2 to TRBJ1-2, with a weak D call TRBD1 (6 bases). Germline values: CDR1 LGHNA, CDR2 YNFKEQ. V lost 0 bases and J 8 bases, leaving 19 bases between the germline ends. The CDR3 runs 16 residues. Written as DNA, the CDR3 is TGTGCCAGCAGCCAAGATAACTGGGGGGAGGGGGGAGGCTACACCTTC. It encodes CASSQDNWGEGGGYTF.

The gene calls are TRBV7-9 and TRBJ2-3; 14 nucleotides line up with TRBD2. V gave up 9 bases and J gave up 1 base; unmatched junction bases: 18. Germline V gene sequence: CDR1 SEHNR, CDR2 FQNEAQ (reference sequence). This CDR3 region has 20 residues. CDR3 region: CASQLKRGLAGERGTDTQYF. CDR3 nucleotide sequence: TGTGCCAGTCAGCTTAAAAGGGGACTAGCGGGGGAAAGGGGCACAGATACGCAGTATTTT.

This chain connects TRBV20-1 to TRBJ2-1; 9 bases match TRBD1. The V gene's germline CDR1 is DFQATT and CDR2 SNEGSKA (reference sequence). The ends lost 6 bases at V and 7 bases at J; junction bases unmatched: 7. The CDR3 is 13 amino acids. The CDR3 region has the DNA TGCAGTGCCCCGGGACAGGGATGGAATGAGCAGTTCTTC. It codes for CSAPGQGWNEQFF.

J is TRBJ2-5 and V is TRBV6-1; a possible D gene is TRBD2 (5 bases). The CDR3 extends over 14 amino acids. CDR1 is MNHNS and CDR2 is SASEGT in the germline V gene. Trimming cost V 9 bases and J 2 bases, with 16 bases left between them. The CDR3 protein is CASGGRGNQETQYF. For the CDR3, the DNA is TGTGCCAGTGGAGGTCGGGGTAATCAAGAGACCCAGTACTTC.

The rearrangement joins TRBV6-2 or TRBV6-3 to TRBJ1-6; weak D call: TRBD1 (6 bases). The CDR3 consists of 16 residues. V was trimmed by 6 bases and J by 7 bases, leaving 19 bases between them. Germline V gene data show CDR1 as MNHEY and CDR2 as SVGEGT. In nucleotides, the CDR3 is TGTGCCAGCAGACCACATCCCCAGGGGAAAAATTCACCCCTCCACTTT. The encoded protein is CASRPHPQGKNSPLHF.

The chain carries TRBV27 and TRBJ2-3; 8 nucleotides align to TRBD2. The germline V gene encodes CDR1 MNHEY and CDR2 SMNVEV (reference sequence). The trim removed 7 bases at V and 3 bases at J, leaving 6 bases unmatched. The CDR3 has 14 residues. This chain's CDR3 is CASTRGGATDTQYF. Here the CDR3 DNA reads TGTGCCAGCACCCGGGGGGGTGCGACAGATACGCAGTATTTT.

This sequence joins TRBV11-2 and TRBJ2-5; weak D call: TRBD1 (6 bases). The germline V gene has CDR1 SGHAT and CDR2 FQNNGV. The CDR3 consists of 17 residues. V lost 4 bases and J 5 bases, leaving 23 bases between the germline ends. The CDR3, as DNA: TGTGCCAGCAGCTCAGCCGTCTGGGGGCGCCGGTCTGAGACCCAGTACTTC. Its translation: CASSSAVWGRRSETQYF.

This clonotype was seen many times. The CDR3 DNA is TGTGCCAGCAGCTTAGCCCGGAATCAGCCCCAGCATTTT. It specifies CASSLARNQPQHF. The chain carries TRBV7-9 and TRBJ1-5, with D uncertain. Germline V lookup: CDR1 SEHNR, CDR2 FQNEAQ (reference sequence). The V and J ends lost 0 bases and 4 bases respectively, with 4 bases between them. The CDR3 runs to 13 residues.

The chain uses TRBV12-3 or TRBV12-4 and TRBJ2-1; 7 nucleotides align to TRBD1. Unmatched junction bases numbered 14, after V lost 5 bases and J lost 7 bases. CDR3 size: 16 residues. The CDR3 nucleotides read TGTGCCAGCAGTAGGGACAGTCAAGGGGGTAAAAATGAGCAGTTCTTC. Translated, it gives CASSRDSQGGKNEQFF.

This clonotype was found a few times. The rearrangement links TRBV10-3 to TRBJ2-1, with 8 bases that match TRBD2. The germline V gene encodes CDR1 ENHRY and CDR2 SYGVKD. With V trimmed by 6 bases and J by 3 bases, 7 bases remained unmatched. CDR3 length: 15 residues. The CDR3 sequence: CAISASGGNYNEQFF. The CDR3 nucleotides are TGTGCCATCAGCGCGAGCGGGGGAAACTACAATGAGCAGTTCTTC.

This clonotype was seen a few times. The chain links TRBV25-1 to TRBJ2-3; TRBD2 matches 7 bases. Germline trimming cut 6 bases from V and 4 bases from J; bases unmatched to any gene: 13. The CDR3 spans 16 residues. CDR1 is MGHDK and CDR2 is SYGVNS in the germline V gene. The CDR3 spells CASSCSRGLDPDTQYF. The CDR3 coding sequence is TGTGCCAGCAGCTGTTCCAGAGGACTAGATCCAGATACGCAGTATTTT.

The chain joins TRBV20-1 to TRBJ2-3, with 9 bases that match TRBD2. The CDR3 length is 16 residues. The germline CDR1 and CDR2 sequences are DFQATT and SNEGSKA (reference sequence). With 6 bases clipped from V and 0 bases from J, the junction kept 10 bases outside the gene matches. The CDR3 loop reads CSAVASGVASTDTQYF. DNA of the CDR3: TGCAGTGCCGTGGCTAGCGGGGTGGCGAGCACAGATACGCAGTATTTT.